A selection of T cell receptor beta chains follows, all from one sample in a study of T-cell memory formation after mild COVID-19. TCRdb passed the 5' RACE reads through MiXCR, listing each CDR3 protein once. The sample lists some 130,000 distinct CDR3 sequences, approximately 16% occurring once. Sequenced: PBMCs or a T cell subset sorted from them (not recorded which). The receptors were sampled from an adult woman who had mild COVID-19 (a few samples of this study predate the infection). Cell type and time point are not known. Each CDR3 is given with its conserved first and last residue. The D gene is left open where the match is weak. Part of the rows lack a size; the others show once, few, many or a class for expanded clones.

clone size,J gene,D gene,V gene,CDR3 protein,CDR3 DNA
NA,TRBJ1-2,NA,TRBV7-9,CASSLGAVDGYTF,TGTGCCAGCAGCTTGGGGGCGGTCGATGGCTACACCTTC
NA,TRBJ2-7,NA,TRBV5-1,CASSINYEQYF,TGCGCCAGCAGCATAAACTACGAGCAGTACTTC
NA,TRBJ2-7,NA,TRBV7-2,CASSLEVSGLYEQYF,TGTGCCAGCAGCCTAGAAGTCAGCGGGCTTTACGAGCAGTACTTC
NA,TRBJ2-1,TRBD2,TRBV7-3,CASSFGLAGGLNEQFF,TGTGCCAGCAGCTTCGGACTAGCGGGAGGGCTCAATGAGCAGTTCTTC
few,TRBJ1-1,NA,TRBV7-9,CASSLAWAPNTEAFF,TGTGCCAGCAGCTTAGCGTGGGCCCCGAACACTGAAGCTTTCTTT
NA,TRBJ2-7,NA,TRBV7-8,CASSNLQKPGSYEQYF,TGTGCCAGCAGCAATCTACAGAAACCGGGCTCCTACGAGCAGTACTTC
few,TRBJ2-1,TRBD2,TRBV27,CASSLTLGGNEQFF,TGTGCCAGCAGTTTAACACTGGGGGGGAATGAGCAGTTCTTC
NA,TRBJ2-1,TRBD2,TRBV10-3,CAFSVEAGASYNEQFF,TGTGCCTTCAGTGTGGAGGCGGGAGCTTCCTACAATGAGCAGTTCTTC
few,TRBJ2-1,NA,TRBV11-3,CASSSESNEQFF,TGTGCCAGCAGTTCCGAATCCAATGAGCAGTTCTTC
NA,TRBJ2-7,NA,TRBV13,CASSLWEKGGEEQYF,TGTGCCAGCAGCTTATGGGAGAAGGGGGGCGAGGAGCAGTACTTC
few,TRBJ2-1,NA,TRBV12-3/TRBV12-4,CASSPTGTYNEQFF,TGTGCCAGCAGTCCTACAGGTACCTACAATGAGCAGTTCTTC
NA,TRBJ1-2,NA,TRBV6-2/TRBV6-3,CASSNGRGYTF,TGTGCCAGCAGCAACGGAAGAGGCTACACCTTC
few,TRBJ2-1,NA,TRBV14,CASSPHHYYNEQFF,TGTGCCAGCAGCCCCCACCACTATTACAATGAGCAGTTCTTC
NA,TRBJ2-7,NA,TRBV5-1,CASSWRDIVAEQYF,TGCGCCAGCAGCTGGAGGGACATTGTCGCCGAGCAGTACTTC
NA,TRBJ2-2,NA,TRBV12-3/TRBV12-4,CASSLDEWDTGELFF,TGTGCCAGCAGCCTGGACGAATGGGACACCGGGGAGCTGTTTTTT
many,TRBJ2-7,TRBD2,TRBV6-5,CASQLGRPYEQYF,TGTGCCAGCCAGCTCGGGAGGCCCTACGAGCAGTACTTC
few,TRBJ2-7,TRBD2,TRBV2,CASSPTRPRGVPYEQYF,TGTGCCAGCAGCCCTACCCGCCCGCGGGGGGTCCCCTACGAGCAGTACTTC
NA,TRBJ2-7,NA,TRBV19,CASSFNTYEQYF,TGTGCCAGTAGTTTCAACACATACGAGCAGTACTTC
NA,TRBJ1-2,NA,TRBV12-3/TRBV12-4,CASRDTGGYGYTF,TGTGCCAGCCGGGACACCGGGGGGTATGGCTACACCTTC
few,TRBJ2-1,TRBD2,TRBV11-3,CASSPITSGRNEQFF,TGTGCCAGCAGCCCCATAACTAGCGGGAGGAATGAGCAGTTCTTC
NA,TRBJ2-7,NA,TRBV5-1,CASSLDDEQYF,TGCGCCAGCAGCTTGGACGACGAGCAGTACTTC
NA,TRBJ2-7,NA,TRBV7-8,CASSLERAYEQYF,TGTGCCAGCAGCTTAGAGAGAGCCTACGAGCAGTACTTC
NA,TRBJ1-6,NA,TRBV12-3/TRBV12-4,CASSPRESGNSPLHF,TGTGCCAGCAGTCCTCGGGAGTCGGGTAATTCACCCCTCCACTTT
NA,TRBJ2-1,NA,TRBV28,CASSSGVRRYEQFF,TGTGCCAGCAGCTCGGGGGTAAGGCGATATGAGCAGTTCTTC
few,TRBJ2-7,NA,TRBV4-2,CASSQDWPGDSYEQYF,TGTGCCAGCAGCCAAGATTGGCCGGGAGATTCCTACGAGCAGTACTTC
NA,TRBJ2-1,NA,TRBV5-4,CAGVSGGDNEQFF,TGTGCCGGTGTTAGTGGGGGCGACAATGAGCAGTTCTTC
NA,TRBJ2-3,TRBD2,TRBV7-6,CASSLATSGSTTDTQYF,TGTGCCAGCAGCTTAGCGACTAGCGGGAGTACCACAGATACGCAGTATTTT
few,TRBJ2-3,TRBD2,TRBV20-1,CSARVYGRALTTDTQYF,TGCAGTGCTAGAGTCTACGGGAGGGCTCTTACCACAGATACGCAGTATTTT
few,TRBJ1-1,TRBD1,TRBV19,CASRRTGNTEAFF,TGTGCCAGTAGAAGGACAGGGAACACTGAAGCTTTCTTT
NA,TRBJ1-1,NA,TRBV15,CATSLKGGTQRDTEAFF,TGTGCCACCAGCCTAAAAGGGGGGACCCAGAGGGACACTGAAGCTTTCTTT
few,TRBJ2-7,NA,TRBV5-1,CASSLEASRVYEQYF,TGCGCCAGCAGCTTGGAGGCTAGCAGGGTCTACGAGCAGTACTTC
NA,TRBJ2-1,NA,TRBV6-2/TRBV6-3,CASSYRTAWNEQFF,TGTGCCAGCAGTTACAGGACCGCTTGGAATGAGCAGTTCTTC
NA,TRBJ1-1,NA,TRBV19,CASSIPESWTEAFF,TGTGCCAGTAGTATACCTGAGAGTTGGACTGAAGCTTTCTTT
few,TRBJ1-2,NA,TRBV11-2,CASSSRRGSPYYGYTF,TGTGCCAGCAGCTCACGCCGCGGGAGTCCTTACTATGGCTACACCTTC
NA,TRBJ2-2,NA,TRBV5-4,CASSPRTNTGELFF,TGTGCCAGCAGCCCCCGGACGAACACCGGGGAGCTGTTTTTT
few,TRBJ1-3,NA,TRBV10-3,CAISELQGVGGNTIYF,TGTGCCATCAGTGAATTACAGGGAGTTGGTGGAAACACCATATATTTT
few,TRBJ2-1,NA,TRBV3-1,CASSPTIQGYEQFF,TGTGCCAGCAGCCCCACGATCCAGGGGTATGAGCAGTTCTTC
few,TRBJ2-7,NA,TRBV12-3/TRBV12-4,CASSVGSAREQYF,TGTGCCAGCAGTGTAGGGTCCGCACGAGAGCAGTACTTC
NA,TRBJ2-1,TRBD2,TRBV9,CASSLHPGLAGDEQFF,TGTGCCAGCAGCCTACACCCGGGACTAGCGGGGGATGAGCAGTTCTTC
NA,TRBJ2-7,TRBD2,TRBV10-3,CAITLAGNHEQYF,TGTGCCATCACCCTAGCGGGGAACCACGAGCAGTACTTC
few,TRBJ2-2,TRBD2,TRBV6-5,CASRILSGRANTGELFF,TGTGCCAGCAGGATTCTAAGCGGGAGGGCGAACACCGGGGAGCTGTTTTTT
many,TRBJ2-3,NA,TRBV7-6,CASGGRGQTTDTQYF,TGTGCCAGCGGGGGACGGGGTCAGACCACAGATACGCAGTATTTT
NA,TRBJ1-3,NA,TRBV2,CASSESSFSGNTIYF,TGTGCCAGCAGTGAATCAAGCTTTTCTGGAAACACCATATATTTT
few,TRBJ1-1,NA,TRBV29-1,CSVVSRNTEAFF,TGCAGCGTTGTGTCCCGGAACACTGAAGCTTTCTTT
NA,TRBJ2-1,TRBD2,TRBV7-6,CASSPLSVVGVGGAKNEQFF,TGTGCCAGCAGCCCACTTAGCGTTGTTGGTGTCGGGGGGGCCAAAAATGAGCAGTTCTTC
NA,TRBJ2-1,TRBD2,TRBV4-2,CASSQDPGGGYNEQFF,TGTGCCAGCAGCCAAGATCCGGGAGGTGGGTACAATGAGCAGTTCTTC